The sequence of this T cell receptor beta chain was determined in a study of Graves' ophthalmopathy and Graves' hyperthyroidism (dated by TCRdb to 2016 to 2019). For context, the study as a whole: Hyperthyroidism was defined as stable when no progression to ophthalmopathy occurred within 18 months of follow-up. In roughly 6 hyperthyroidism patients, T-cell repertoires of thyroid tissue and blood were compared. The study used signatures of the TCR beta repertoire to tell Graves' ophthalmopathy apart from Graves' hyperthyroidism and to predict which patients would progress to ophthalmopathy. After sampling, hyperthyroidism patients received methimazole starting at 30 mg daily, and ophthalmopathy patients received high-dose intravenous methylprednisolone. The independent validation cohort included some 19 hyperthyroidism patients plus 17 patients who later progressed from hyperthyroidism to ophthalmopathy. To explore V-J signatures distinguishing ophthalmopathy from hyperthyroidism, a discovery set of 100 patients (roughly 45 ophthalmopathy, roughly 60 stable hyperthyroidism) was enrolled. In total, some 140 blood samples were TCR-sequenced: roughly 45 ophthalmopathy, under 85 hyperthyroidism and some 17 hyperthyroidism-to-ophthalmopathy patients.

To note about this clonotype: Its antigen is still unknown. Base quality data are lacking; no much larger clone is found one base away.

The study at large found these results: In validation, the model predicted ophthalmopathy progression with more than 55% sensitivity and around 72% specificity; roughly 12 predicted patients were CT-confirmed with GO in a median of 6.5 months. In cross-validation, the 13-signature model distinguished ophthalmopathy from stable hyperthyroidism with approximately 85% sensitivity and around 81% specificity, and in the test set the corresponding values were 80% and 75%. Most of the expanded thyroid clonotypes with a frequency above 0.001 were also detected in blood, and it was suggested that the thyroid immune response may be reflected by blood repertoires. Sample size was not predetermined statistically, and investigators were not blinded to group allocation.

For repertoire sequencing, the TCR beta CDR3 regions were amplified from RNA transcripts. A first-round RT-PCR used HTBI primers with the Qiagen OneStep RT-PCR kit, followed by a second-round multiplex PCR, size selection and purification. Sequencing of the libraries was carried out on an Illumina HiSeq2000 in paired-end mode with 100 bp reads. As for the original processing: Reads were processed with SOAPnuke, discarding reads with adapters, uncalled bases, mean Phred below 15, or no exact constant-primer or identifier match. High-quality paired reads were merged with COPE v1.2.5. Each unique nucleotide sequence was treated as a clonotype, and MiTCR v1.1 was used to align the clonotypes to the IMGT TRB V, D and J references. Only V-J combinations with frequency above 0.0001 were analysed, covering approximately 99% of repertoires. For each V-J combination, a TCR clonal expansion and chaos score was defined as F50 clonal expansion divided by the chaos observed in the TCRdist matrix. Features were reduced by Welch's t-statistics and random forest to approximately 13 V-J combinations, which fed a naive Bayes classifier. The similarity between thyroid and blood repertoires was quantified using the Morisita-Horn index. Using fastp at Q25 and MiXCR, TCRdb reprocessed the public reads and kept productive beta chains. Rows matching on CDR3 protein sequence are summarized as one entry with the most common DNA and genes. TCRdb's processing, not the authors', yielded these V and J calls. The sample has over a million distinct CDR3 sequences on record, about 38% of them singletons. The top ten clones comprise 8.5% to 14% of the sample.

Hyperthyroidism patients were newly diagnosed, with disease duration under 2 months, and aged 18 to 65 years. Patients were excluded if they had other autoimmune diseases, uncontrolled infections, pregnancy or lactation. Clinical symptoms, serum thyroxine, TRAb, thyroid ultrasound and orbital computed tomography were used for diagnosis. Total RNA was extracted using Trizol reagent, and RNA quality was checked on an Agilent 2100 Bioanalyzer. Sequenced sample: peripheral blood or thyroid tissue (not recorded which). This receptor was identified in an adult man with Graves' hyperthyroidism.

In nucleotide form, the sequence is TGTGCCAGCAGACCCAGGGGGGGACTGGGGTCTGGGGCCAACGTCCTGACTTTC. Translated, it reads CASRPRGGLGSGANVLTF. This chain is built from TRBV27 and TRBJ2-6, with the D call tentatively TRBD1 or TRBD2, each fitting 7 bases. At the junction V is shortened by 6 bases and J by 1 base, with 19 bases in between. Including cysteine and phenylalanine, the CDR3 has 18 amino acids. Solely the CDR3 DNA is kept, with 54 bases framed from the first base. The germline V gene (reference sequence) sets CDR1 to MNHEY and CDR2 to SMNVEV.